This entry concerns a single T cell receptor beta chain. Its antigen is undetermined. TCRdb's copy holds only in-frame clones and misses some; the assay was immunoSEQ multiplex PCR. Of 140,000 to 150,000 clones in the sample, about 90% are singletons; the top ten hold roughly 5.6%. The sample comes from a study of T cell responses to AZD1222 COVID-19 vaccine. Background on the study: Pooling of second doses given at about 4 or about 12 weeks was done. Findings of the study overall: Following two doses of AZD1222, Spike-specific TCR breadth and depth rose. At baseline, just a handful of AZD1222 recipients tested seropositive. A reported finding is that nearly half of spike-specific TCRs target unmutated variant regions.

CDR3 length: 15 amino acids. Looked up from germline, CDR1 is LGHDT and CDR2 is YNNKEL (reference sequence). The rearrangement uses TRBV3-1 (or the pseudogene TRBV3-2) and TRBJ2-5; 9 bases are a match to TRBD1. The J call may be in error: the DNA end matches TRBJ2-7 better. This sequence originates from an adult in good health. Specimen: peripheral blood, collected on day 0 of AZD1222 vaccination. In DNA form, the CDR3 reads TGTGCCAGCAGCCAAAACAGGGGGCGCGTCTACGAGCAGTACTTC. Translating gives CASSQNRGRVYEQYF.